Listed here are 18 T cell receptor beta chains from one sample, sequenced in a study of T-cell reconstitution after alpha-beta-depleted transplantation in children. Using unique molecular identifiers, the investigators prepared the TCRbeta library. TCRdb reanalysed the PCR reads using MiXCR and keeps one entry per CDR3 protein. This table has about 240,000 distinct CDR3 sequences, 9.5% to 15% appearing once. Sequences were derived from PBMCs from the stem cell graft donor, sampled from the stem cell graft. These receptors were collected from a human donor who donated a stem cell graft to a child with acute lymphoblastic leukemia.

With regard to this clonotype: Since a much larger clone is just one base distant, this may be a read error. The chain joins TRBV25-1 to TRBJ1-2; D remains ambiguous. The germline gives CDR1 MGHDK, CDR2 SYGVNS. The CDR3 spans 11 residues. Written as DNA, the CDR3 is TGTGCCAGCAGGGGAGAGGGCGGCTACATCTTC. This codes for CASRGEGGYIF.

This clonotype was observed a handful of times. V usage is TRBV6-5 and J usage is TRBJ2-7; tentatively, D is TRBD1 or TRBD2 (5 bases each). Germline V gene lookup returns CDR1 MNHEY and CDR2 SVGAGI. The CDR3 contains 14 residues. The V end was cut by 2 bases, the J end by 3 bases, with 11 bases between. For the CDR3, the DNA is TGTGCCAGCAGTTACGGGGGAGTTAGCTACGAGCAGTACTTC. The encoded protein is CASSYGGVSYEQYF.

This sequence joins TRBV7-2 and TRBJ2-7; TRBD1 matches at 9 bases. The germline CDR1 and CDR2 sequences are SGHTA and FQGNSA. This CDR3 has 15 residues. Unmatched junction bases numbered 11, after V lost 6 bases and J lost 5 bases. CDR3 sequence reads: CASSHDRGGANEQYF. The CDR3 bases are TGTGCCAGCAGTCATGACAGGGGGGGTGCGAACGAGCAGTACTTC.

This clonotype was observed many times. The rearrangement joins TRBV25-1 to TRBJ2-3; D perhaps matches TRBD1 (5 bases). CDR1 MGHDK and CDR2 SYGVNS come from the germline V gene. CDR3 length: 16 residues. The germline V and J ends were trimmed by 0 bases and 5 bases, with 15 bases remaining between them. The CDR3 DNA follows: TGTGCCAGCAGTGAATATGGGGCTAGTCGGCTAGATACGCAGTATTTT. Translating it yields CASSEYGASRLDTQYF. The entire variable domain, with the rest obtained from reference TRBV25-1 and TRBJ2-3, is as follows: EADIYQTPRYLVIGTGKKITLECSQTMGHDKMYWYQQDPGMELHLIHYSYGVNSTEKGDLSSESTVSRIRTEHFPLTLESARPSHTSQYLCASSEYGASRLDTQYFGPGTRLTVL.

This clonotype was detected ten times or more. This rearrangement joins TRBV19 to TRBJ1-1, with D unresolved. CDR3 length: 15 amino acids. Trimming removed 0 bases at V and 2 bases at J, with 10 bases between. Looked up from germline, CDR1 is LNHDA and CDR2 is SQIVND (reference sequence). In DNA, the CDR3 is TGTGCCAGTAGTATAGACGGGTCTGTCAACACTGAAGCTTTCTTT. Translation: CASSIDGSVNTEAFF.

This clonotype was detected ten times or more. This chain uses TRBV5-1 with TRBJ2-4; D call uncertain. This CDR3 is built from 14 residues. The V end lost 3 bases, the J end lost 0 bases, and 7 bases lay between the germline ends. Germline values: CDR1 SGHRS, CDR2 YFSETQ. CDR3 amino acids: CASSSPKAKNIQYF. CDR3 bases: TGCGCCAGCAGCTCTCCCAAAGCCAAAAACATTCAGTACTTC.

The sample holds many counts of this clonotype. The genes are TRBV4-2 and TRBJ1-1; D remains ambiguous. Germline V gene lookup returns CDR1 LGHNA and CDR2 YNFKEQ. The CDR3 runs 14 residues. V lost 1 base and J 4 bases, leaving 10 bases between the germline ends. CDR3 amino acids: CASSQGVGGTEAFF. DNA of the CDR3: TGTGCCAGCAGCCAAGGTGTGGGAGGCACTGAAGCTTTCTTT.

As regards this clonotype: Possible read error: a much larger clone is one base away. This chain joins TRBV25-1 and TRBJ2-7, with unresolved D. Trimming removed 8 bases at V and 3 bases at J, with 8 bases between. The germline gives CDR1 MGHDK, CDR2 SYGVNS. This CDR3 spans 11 amino acids. CDR3 sequence reads: CASGIDYEQYF. DNA for the CDR3: TGTGCCAGCGGCATTGACTACGAGCAGTACTTC.

J is TRBJ2-3 and V is TRBV5-4; 8 nucleotides agree with TRBD2. Per the germline V gene, CDR1 is SGHNT and CDR2 is YYREEE (reference sequence). The CDR3 sequence is 15 residues long. V was pared by 0 bases and J by 3 bases, with 3 bases of the junction left unmatched. CDR3 sequence (DNA): TGTGCCAGCAGCTTGGAGCGGGGGCGGACAGATACGCAGTATTTT. It codes for CASSLERGRTDTQYF.

The sample holds a few counts of this clonotype. The chain employs TRBV3-1 and TRBJ2-7; unclear D gene. Germline V gene sequence: CDR1 LGHDT, CDR2 YNNKEL (reference sequence). Trimming took 4 bases from V and 4 from J, leaving 11 bases between them. There are 13 residues in the CDR3. The CDR3 is CASSLSERYEQYF. DNA for the CDR3: TGTGCCAGCAGCCTCAGTGAAAGATACGAGCAGTACTTC.

The rearrangement uses TRBV19 and TRBJ1-4; 9 bases agree with TRBD1. The V and J ends lost 3 bases and 6 bases, in that order; junction bases with no gene match: 8. The V gene's germline CDR1 is LNHDA and CDR2 SQIVND (reference sequence). This CDR3 is built from 16 residues. The CDR3 loop reads CASSILWGQGDEKLFF. CDR3 bases: TGTGCCAGTAGTATTCTATGGGGACAGGGTGATGAAAAACTGTTTTTT.

This clonotype showed up many times. The chain employs TRBV20-1 and TRBJ1-4; tentatively, D is TRBD1 (5 bases). V lost 6 bases and J lost 7, with 15 bases in between. In germline, CDR1 is DFQATT, CDR2 SNEGSKA (reference sequence). The CDR3 sequence is 13 residues long. CDR3 sequence (DNA): TGCAGTGCCCAGAGGGGCGAGAGTGAAAAACTGTTTTTT. Translation: CSAQRGESEKLFF.

Ten or more counts support this clonotype. V and J are TRBV20-1 and TRBJ2-7; D unclear. Looked up from germline, CDR1 is DFQATT and CDR2 is SNEGSKA (reference sequence). The CDR3 contains 12 residues. Trimming took 4 bases from V and 6 from J, leaving 13 bases between them. DNA for the CDR3: TGCAGTGCTACGGCACAGAGACCCGAGCAGTACTTC. It specifies CSATAQRPEQYF.

In this sample, this clonotype turned up many times. The rearrangement links TRBV20-1 to TRBJ2-7; 7 nucleotides match TRBD1. Germline V gene sequence: CDR1 DFQATT, CDR2 SNEGSKA (reference sequence). The CDR3 covers 11 residues. V was pared by 6 bases and J by 5 bases, with 4 bases of the junction left unmatched. The CDR3 reads CSARGGHEQYF. In DNA, the CDR3 is TGCAGTGCCCGAGGGGGCCACGAGCAGTACTTC.

J is TRBJ1-6 and V is TRBV11-1, with D uncertain. Germline values: CDR1 SGHAT, CDR2 FQDESV (reference sequence). The CDR3 has 13 residues. V was cut by 5 bases and J by 10 bases, with 12 bases left in between. The CDR3 bases are TGTGCCAGCAGCCCGATGATCAAATCACCCCTCCACTTT. Residues: CASSPMIKSPLHF.

A word on this clonotype: This clone may be a read error of a much larger clone one base away. The chain couples TRBV29-1 to TRBJ2-5, with D hard to call. The CDR3 loop spans 11 amino acids. Germline V gene lookup returns CDR1 SQVTM and CDR2 ANQGSEA. The CDR3 reads CSVVYHETQYF. CDR3 DNA: TGCAGCGTTGTGTACCACGAGACCCAGTACTTC.

This clonotype appeared many times. This chain connects TRBV7-2 to TRBJ1-3; a weak D match, TRBD1 (6 bases). CDR1 and CDR2 (germline): SGHTA, FQGNSA. V dropped 3 bases and J dropped 4 bases, with 7 bases sitting between them. The CDR3 totals 13 residues. CDR3 loop: CASSLGQGNTIYF. The CDR3 region has the DNA TGTGCCAGCAGCTTGGGACAAGGAAACACCATATATTTT.

This clonotype appeared many times. V usage is TRBV27 and J usage is TRBJ1-6; D may be TRBD1 (5 bases). The V and J ends lost 3 bases and 0 bases respectively, with 9 bases between them. CDR1 is MNHEY, CDR2 SMNVEV, per germline (reference sequence). This CDR3 region has 16 residues. The CDR3, as DNA: TGTGCCAGCAGTTTTTCAGGGAGCTCCTATAATTCACCCCTCCACTTT. Its protein is CASSFSGSSYNSPLHF.